Following are 20 T cell receptor beta chains from one sample sequenced in a study of OX40 agonist ivuxolimab in advanced cancers. The assay was immunoSEQ multiplex PCR, and TCRdb's table has in-frame clones only and misses some. The repertoire includes around 40,000 clones, approximately 83% of them detected once, and approximately 0.39% sits in the top ten. Specimen: CD4+ or CD8+ T cells sorted from blood, collected in a trial of the OX40 agonist ivuxolimab. These receptor sequences come from an adult with an advanced solid tumor such as melanoma, head and neck, liver or kidney cancer.

The sample holds a few counts of this clone. The V and J genes are TRBV7-9 and TRBJ1-6, with 8 bases fitting TRBD1. The CDR3 is 15 amino acids. Trimming at V came to 1 base and at J to 9 bases, leaving 5 bases not matched to a gene. Germline values: CDR1 SEHNR, CDR2 FQNEAQ (reference sequence). Here the CDR3 DNA reads TGTGCCAGCAGCTTAGTGGCAGGGGGCGTTTCACCCCTCCACTTT. It translates to CASSLVAGGVSPLHF.

The chain recombines TRBV7-9 with TRBJ2-5; TRBD2 aligns across 9 bases. The J call may be in error: the DNA end matches TRBJ2-7 better. This CDR3 spans 15 amino acids. CDR1 and CDR2 from the germline V gene are SEHNR and FQNEAQ (reference sequence). CDR3 nucleotides: TGTGCCAGCAGCACTAGCGGGTCCCGAACTTACGAGCAGTACTTC. Its translation: CASSTSGSRTYEQYF.

The chain joins TRBV25-1 to TRBJ1-3; D unclear. The ends were cut back, 5 bases at V and 8 bases at J, with 13 bases in the middle. Germline CDR1 reads MGHDK; CDR2 reads SYGVNS. The CDR3 is made up of 13 amino acids. The CDR3 loop reads CASSSRVGDTIYF. The CDR3 bases are TGTGCCAGCAGTTCGAGGGTAGGAGACACCATATATTTT.

The chain is built from TRBV15 and TRBJ1-5; D possibly corresponds to TRBD1 (6 bases). This CDR3 has 17 amino acids. CDR1 LNHNV and CDR2 YYDKDF come from the germline V gene (reference sequence). V lost 0 bases and J 3 bases, leaving 15 bases between the germline ends. The CDR3 reads CATSRDQGSAINQPQHF. DNA of the CDR3: TGTGCCACCAGCAGAGATCAGGGGTCAGCCATCAATCAGCCCCAGCATTTT.

This sequence joins TRBV19 and TRBJ1-2, with D possibly matching TRBD1 (5 bases). This CDR3 spans 15 amino acids. Trimming took off 3 bases at V and 5 bases at J, with 16 bases between the two ends. Germline V gives CDR1 LNHDA, CDR2 SQIVND (reference sequence). This CDR3 reads CASSMNLGGSYGYTF. DNA of the CDR3: TGTGCCAGTAGTATGAACCTGGGGGGAAGTTATGGCTACACCTTC.

The chain couples TRBV28 to TRBJ2-1; 8 bases fit TRBD2. CDR1 and CDR2 from the germline V gene are MDHEN and SYDVKM. The CDR3 contains 16 residues. Germline trimming cut 6 bases from V and 10 bases from J; bases unmatched to any gene: 17. The CDR3 DNA reads as TGTGCCAGCAGCCCCCGGGGACTAGTAACCCGTATGGAGCAGTTCTTC. It is translated as CASSPRGLVTRMEQFF.

CDR3 amino acids: CASSAKTGYSGNTIYF. In DNA form, the CDR3 reads TGTGCCAGCAGCGCTAAAACAGGGTACTCTGGAAACACCATATATTTT. The rearrangement joins TRBV9 to TRBJ1-3; a weak D match, TRBD1 (6 bases). This CDR3 is built from 16 residues. Germline V gene sequence: CDR1 SGDLS, CDR2 YYNGEE. V was pared by 3 bases and J by 0 bases, with 13 bases between.

This clone was observed a single time. The chain is built from TRBV4-3 and TRBJ2-3; TRBD1 matches at 9 bases. CDR1 is LGHNA, CDR2 YSLEER, per germline. This CDR3 contains 19 residues. The V gene end was trimmed by 0 bases and the J gene end by 3 bases; junction bases not matched to a gene: 13. CDR3 DNA: TGCGCCAGCAGCCAAGATTGGGCTCCCGGGACAGGGAGGACAGATACGCAGTATTTT. Translation gives CASSQDWAPGTGRTDTQYF.

The CDR3 reads CASSPTGTGGLAEAFF. The CDR3 DNA is TGTGCCAGCTCACCGACCGGGACAGGGGGTCTAGCTGAAGCTTTCTTT. This chain connects TRBV18 to TRBJ1-1; 11 bases line up with TRBD1. CDR3 length: 16 residues. From germline, CDR1 is KGHSH and CDR2 LQKENI. The V segment lost 3 bases and the J segment 6 bases; nucleotides outside the gene matches: 9.

This clone was picked up a small number of times. V gene TRBV28 combines with J gene TRBJ1-1, with 10 bases that match TRBD1. The V gene's germline CDR1 is MDHEN and CDR2 SYDVKM. The length of the CDR3 is 16 residues. Germline trimming cut 6 bases from V and 5 bases from J; bases unmatched to any gene: 12. CDR3 coding DNA: TGTGCCAGCAGCACCCTGGGACAGGGGCACGAGACTGAAGCTTTCTTT. Translating gives CASSTLGQGHETEAFF.

The chain uses TRBV7-4 and TRBJ2-4, with D possibly matching TRBD2 (6 bases). The CDR3 is 16 amino acids. Germline-derived CDR1 and CDR2 are SGHVT and SQSDAQ. The V gene lost 1 base and the J gene lost 5 bases, with 15 bases spanning the gap. DNA of the CDR3: TGTGCCAGCAGCTTAGGGGACGGAGGGTGCGAAAACATTCAGTACTTC. It is translated as CASSLGDGGCENIQYF.

The CDR3 DNA follows: TGCGCCAGCAGCCGAAAACAGGTCCCTAGCACAGATACGCAGTATTTT. As protein: CASSRKQVPSTDTQYF. V usage is TRBV5-1 and J usage is TRBJ2-3, with D possibly being TRBD1 (5 bases). With 4 bases removed from V and 0 bases from J, the gap between germline ends came to 15 bases. Germline V gene data show CDR1 as SGHRS and CDR2 as YFSETQ. The CDR3 runs 16 residues.

This clone was seen just once. The rearrangement joins TRBV7-6 to TRBJ2-1; D possibly corresponds to TRBD1 (5 bases). V was clipped by 5 bases and J by 0 bases, with 14 bases between them. Germline V lookup: CDR1 SGHVS, CDR2 FNYEAQ. The CDR3 loop spans 16 amino acids. The CDR3 region has the DNA TGTGCCAGCAGCCCTACAGGTGAGAGCTCCTACAATGAGCAGTTCTTC. Amino acid sequence: CASSPTGESSYNEQFF.

This chain uses TRBV28 with TRBJ1-3; 7 bases match TRBD1. This CDR3 comprises 16 residues. Losses at the gene ends were 11 bases for V and 0 bases for J; bases not matched to a gene: 13. CDR1 MDHEN and CDR2 SYDVKM come from the germline V gene. The CDR3 DNA reads TGTGCCGTCCACGAGGGCAGGGGGTTCTCTGGAAACACCATATATTTT. This gives the protein CAVHEGRGFSGNTIYF.

This chain joins TRBV18 and TRBJ1-6, with D maybe TRBD1 (6 bases). Germline values: CDR1 KGHSH, CDR2 LQKENI. Trimming removed 2 bases from V and 0 bases from J, with 8 bases in between. The CDR3 consists of 16 residues. CDR3 sequence reads: CASSPTGSSYNSPLHF. CDR3 DNA sequence: TGTGCCAGCTCACCAACAGGGAGCTCCTATAATTCACCCCTCCACTTT.

This sequence joins TRBV4-1 and TRBJ1-5; D gene unclear. The V gene lost 0 bases and the J gene lost 5 bases, with 17 bases spanning the gap. CDR1 MGHRA and CDR2 YSYEKL come from the germline V gene. The CDR3 length is 17 residues. CDR3 region: CASSQDLRQAGYQPQHF. CDR3 nucleotides: TGCGCCAGCAGCCAAGATCTTCGGCAGGCTGGTTATCAGCCCCAGCATTTT.

The chain employs TRBV27 and TRBJ1-2; D might be TRBD1 (6 bases). The CDR3 has 13 amino acids. Germline-derived CDR1 and CDR2 are MNHEY and SMNVEV (reference sequence). With 4 bases removed from V and 6 bases from J, the gap between germline ends came to 12 bases. The CDR3 nucleotides are TGTGCCAGCAGTTCCTATACAGGGAATGGCTACACCTTC. Protein: CASSSYTGNGYTF.

This chain links TRBV28 with TRBJ1-5; D remains ambiguous. Germline values: CDR1 MDHEN, CDR2 SYDVKM. V dropped 6 bases and J dropped 9 bases, with 18 bases sitting between them. The CDR3 totals 14 residues. The CDR3 reads CASRSLTLSVPQHF. The CDR3 DNA follows: TGTGCCAGCAGATCGTTGACACTCTCGGTGCCCCAGCATTTT.

The J gene is TRBJ1-1, the V gene TRBV6-5, with D unresolved. Germline CDR1 is MNHEY and CDR2 is SVGAGI. The germline V and J ends were trimmed by 8 bases and 5 bases, with 9 bases remaining between them. The CDR3 consists of 11 residues. This CDR3 reads CASRLGTEAFF. The DNA of the CDR3 is TGTGCCAGCCGACTTGGGACTGAAGCTTTCTTT.

The V gene is TRBV9, the J gene TRBJ2-7, with 13 bases aligning to TRBD2. Germline CDR1 SGDLS, CDR2 YYNGEE. The CDR3 has 15 residues. V was clipped by 4 bases and J by 3 bases; unmatched bases: 4. The CDR3 spells CASSPGTSGDYEQYF. In DNA form, the CDR3 reads TGTGCCAGCAGCCCGGGGACTAGCGGGGACTACGAGCAGTACTTC.